This T cell receptor (beta chain) is from a study of blood T cell repertoires in COVID-19. Method: immunoSEQ multiplex PCR; TCRdb's copy keeps in-frame clones and lacks some. The sample yields hundreds of thousands of clones, around 85% seen once. Trimming took off 1 base at V and 0 bases at J, with 8 bases between the two ends. Germline V gene sequence: CDR1 SGDLS, CDR2 YYNGEE. The CDR3 sequence is 15 residues long. Sequencing was performed on peripheral blood. This TCR derives from a woman older than 75 with acute or convalescent COVID-19. This chain uses TRBV9 with TRBJ2-1; D uncertain. CDR3 amino acids: CASSVHHGSYNEQFF. The CDR3 bases are TGTGCCAGCAGCGTACACCACGGCTCCTACAATGAGCAGTTCTTC.